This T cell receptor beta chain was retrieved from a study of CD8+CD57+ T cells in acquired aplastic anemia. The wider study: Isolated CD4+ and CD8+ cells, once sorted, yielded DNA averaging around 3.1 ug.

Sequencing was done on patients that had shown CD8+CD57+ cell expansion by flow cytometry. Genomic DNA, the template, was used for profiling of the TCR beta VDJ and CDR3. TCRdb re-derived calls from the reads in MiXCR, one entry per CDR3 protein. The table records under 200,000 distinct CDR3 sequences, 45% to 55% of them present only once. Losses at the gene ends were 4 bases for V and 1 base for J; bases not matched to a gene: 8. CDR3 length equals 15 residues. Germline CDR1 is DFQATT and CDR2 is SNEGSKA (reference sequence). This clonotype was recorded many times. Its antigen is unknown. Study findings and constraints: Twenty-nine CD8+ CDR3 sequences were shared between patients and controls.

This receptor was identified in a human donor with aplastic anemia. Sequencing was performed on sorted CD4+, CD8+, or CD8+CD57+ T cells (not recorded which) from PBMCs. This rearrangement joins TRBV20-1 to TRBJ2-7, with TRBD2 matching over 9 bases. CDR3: CSAMRASGISYEQYF. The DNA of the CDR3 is TGCAGTGCTATGAGGGCTAGCGGGATATCCTACGAGCAGTACTTC.